This TCR beta chain emerged from a study of cytomegalovirus exposure and HLA in healthy donors. Vbeta (60) and Jbeta (13) primers were used in the PCR. Assay used: immunoSEQ multiplex PCR; TCRdb lists only in-frame clones, some missing. This table lists under 70,000 clones. This CDR3 spans 15 amino acids. V lost 6 bases to trimming and J lost 6 bases; unmatched junction nucleotides: 13. Per germline, CDR1 MNHNS and CDR2 SASEGT. The receptor was derived from a woman younger than 45 in good health and CMV-seropositive. The gene calls are TRBV6-1 and TRBJ1-2; 7 positions match TRBD1. The sequenced sample was PBMCs. The CDR3 sequence: CASSKLRQGWDGYTF. In DNA form, the CDR3 reads TGTGCCAGCAGCAAGCTTCGACAGGGTTGGGATGGCTACACCTTC.